These 15 T cell receptor beta chains were all obtained from the same sample, sequenced in a study of T cell responses to AZD1222 COVID-19 vaccine. The repertoire was sequenced with immunoSEQ multiplex PCR; TCRdb's copy has only in-frame clones and lacks some. The repertoire holds tens of thousands of clones, with approximately 91% as singletons. Specimen: peripheral blood, collected on day 0 of AZD1222 vaccination. These TCRs come from an adult in good health.

This clone was recorded once. Germline and junction disagree at one end, which may indicate a read error. V gene TRBV7-7 combines with J gene TRBJ2-7, with D hard to call. The CDR3 sequence is 14 residues long. The germline CDR1 and CDR2 sequences are SSHAT and FNYEAQ (reference sequence). The CDR3 nucleotides are TGTGCTAGCAGCTTAAATCCAATGGGCGCCGAGCAGTACTTC. It specifies CASSLNPMGAEQYF.

J is TRBJ2-3 and V is TRBV5-1, with 11 bases that match TRBD2. CDR3 length: 15 amino acids. V gave up 4 bases and J gave up 6 bases; unmatched junction bases: 7. Germline CDR1 reads SGHRS; CDR2 reads YFSETQ. The CDR3 nucleotides read TGCGCCAGCAGCCCGACTAGCGGGGTCGAGGATACGCAGTATTTT. Amino acid sequence: CASSPTSGVEDTQYF.

This chain uses TRBV6-5 with TRBJ1-1; D unclear. CDR3 size: 14 residues. V was shortened by 0 bases and J by 6 bases, with 11 bases between the two germline ends. Germline V gene data show CDR1 as MNHEY and CDR2 as SVGAGI. The CDR3 here is CASSYSITSAEAFF. In nucleotides, the CDR3 is TGTGCCAGCAGTTACTCGATAACTAGCGCTGAAGCTTTCTTT.

The genes are TRBV7-2 and TRBJ1-2, with 7 nucleotides matching TRBD1. The CDR3 sequence is 13 residues long. The germline gives CDR1 SGHTA, CDR2 FQGNSA. The V gene end was trimmed by 5 bases and the J gene end by 8 bases; junction bases not matched to a gene: 8. CDR3 coding DNA: TGTGCCAGCAGCGAACAGGGGACTGGCGGCTACACCTTC. Protein product: CASSEQGTGGYTF.

V gene TRBV7-9 combines with J gene TRBJ1-5, with D possibly matching TRBD1 (6 bases). Germline V gene sequence: CDR1 SEHNR, CDR2 FQNEAQ (reference sequence). The CDR3 has 15 residues. V was shortened by 3 bases and J by 6 bases, with 15 bases between the two germline ends. In DNA, the CDR3 is TGTGCCAGCAGCTTTGCCCAGGGGAAAGCTCAGCCCCAGCATTTT. Amino acids: CASSFAQGKAQPQHF.

The chain has TRBV28 and TRBJ1-3, with D perhaps TRBD1 (5 bases). Germline V gene sequence: CDR1 MDHEN, CDR2 SYDVKM. Deletions cut 6 bases from V and 4 bases from J, with 22 bases between. The CDR3 extends over 17 amino acids. CDR3 loop: CASREPLGRAKGNTIYF. The DNA for the CDR3 is TGTGCCAGCAGAGAACCCCTCGGCAGGGCGAAAGGAAACACCATATATTTT.

The gene calls are TRBV9 and TRBJ1-2; TRBD1 is a possible D gene (5 bases). This CDR3 is 19 amino acids long. Per germline, CDR1 SGDLS and CDR2 YYNGEE. Trimming pared 3 bases from V and 1 base from J, leaving 25 bases between. This CDR3 reads CASSATGGQRTWGNYGYTF. CDR3 DNA: TGTGCCAGCAGCGCTACGGGTGGACAACGTACGTGGGGTAACTATGGCTACACCTTC.

The rearrangement joins TRBV7-2 to TRBJ1-6, with a tentative D call TRBD1 (5 bases). Germline V lookup: CDR1 SGHTA, CDR2 FQGNSA. The CDR3 is 16 residues long. With 1 base removed from V and 5 bases from J, the gap between germline ends came to 12 bases. Here the CDR3 DNA reads TGTGCCAGCAGCTTAGTAGGGGCTGGGAATAATTCACCCCTCCACTTT. Protein: CASSLVGAGNNSPLHF.

The V and J genes are TRBV6-5 and TRBJ2-7; TRBD1 is a possible D gene (6 bases). The V end lost 5 bases, the J end lost 2 bases, and 10 bases lay between the germline ends. The germline V gene has CDR1 MNHEY and CDR2 SVGAGI. The CDR3 length is 13 residues. The CDR3: CASSRTATYEQYF. Written as DNA, the CDR3 is TGTGCCAGCAGTAGGACAGCTACCTACGAGCAGTACTTC.

The chain combines TRBV24-1 with TRBJ1-4; 7 nucleotides match TRBD1. V lost 4 bases to trimming and J lost 7 bases; unmatched junction nucleotides: 8. Germline V gives CDR1 KGHDR, CDR2 SFDVKD. CDR3 length equals 15 residues. In DNA, the CDR3 is TGTGCCACCAGTGAGGCAGGGGGATCGAGTGAAAAACTGTTTTTT. The encoded protein is CATSEAGGSSEKLFF.

The rearrangement uses TRBV15 and TRBJ1-2; possible D gene TRBD1, 5 bases. V lost 0 bases and J 5 bases, leaving 10 bases between the germline ends. Germline V gene sequence: CDR1 LNHNV, CDR2 YYDKDF (reference sequence). This CDR3 comprises 14 residues. This chain's CDR3 is CATSRDQGGYGYTF. The CDR3 DNA is TGTGCCACCAGCAGAGATCAGGGCGGTTATGGCTACACCTTC.

A few counts support this clone. The chain combines TRBV11-2 with TRBJ2-1, with 7 positions matching TRBD1. Unmatched junction bases numbered 19, after V lost 6 bases and J lost 8 bases. Per germline, CDR1 SGHAT and CDR2 FQNNGV. The CDR3 contains 17 residues. The CDR3 loop reads CASRTYHETGSKYEQFF. In DNA form, the CDR3 reads TGTGCCAGCAGAACCTATCACGAGACAGGGTCTAAGTATGAGCAGTTCTTC.

V is TRBV5-1 and J is TRBJ2-3, with D unresolved. Germline V gene lookup returns CDR1 SGHRS and CDR2 YFSETQ. CDR3 length equals 12 residues. Trimming cost V 0 bases and J 6 bases, with 5 bases left between them. The CDR3 is CASSLAFDTQYF. The DNA for the CDR3 is TGCGCCAGCAGCTTGGCCTTTGATACGCAGTATTTT.

The rearrangement links TRBV2 to TRBJ2-3; 10 nucleotides align to TRBD2. Per germline, CDR1 SNHLY and CDR2 FYNNEI. J was trimmed by 5 bases and V by 6 bases; bases with no gene match: 8. The CDR3 consists of 15 residues. This chain's CDR3 is CASSSSGGAIDTQYF. The CDR3 nucleotides read TGTGCCAGCAGCTCGAGCGGGGGGGCAATAGATACGCAGTATTTT. Full variable domain (remainder filled in from reference TRBV2 and TRBJ2-3): EPEVTQTPSHQVTQMGQEVILRCVPISNHLYFYWYRQILGQKVEFLVSFYNNEISEKSEIFDDQFSVERPDGSNFTLKIRSTKLEDSAMYFCASSSSGGAIDTQYFGPGTRLTVL.

In nucleotides, the CDR3 is TGTGCCTGGAGTAATCCCCAGAATAATGAAAAACTGTTTTTT. Translated, it gives CAWSNPQNNEKLFF. The V gene is TRBV30, the J gene TRBJ1-4, with D unresolved. The CDR3 consists of 14 residues. Trimming removed 2 bases from V and 4 bases from J, with 11 bases in between. Germline-derived CDR1 and CDR2 are GTSNPN and SVGIG (reference sequence).